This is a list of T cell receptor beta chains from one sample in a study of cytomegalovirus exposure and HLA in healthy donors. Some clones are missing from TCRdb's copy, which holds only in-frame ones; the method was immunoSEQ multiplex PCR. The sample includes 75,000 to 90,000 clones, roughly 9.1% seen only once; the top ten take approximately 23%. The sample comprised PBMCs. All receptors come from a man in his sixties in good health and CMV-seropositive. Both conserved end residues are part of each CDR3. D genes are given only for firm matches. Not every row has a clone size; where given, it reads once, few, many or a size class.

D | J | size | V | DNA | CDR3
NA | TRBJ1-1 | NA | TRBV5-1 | TGCGCCAGCAGCCTGGACGGGTTTGGGACTGAAGCTTTCTTT | CASSLDGFGTEAFF
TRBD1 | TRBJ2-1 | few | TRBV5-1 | TGCGCCAGCAGCTTGCAGGGGGCCTATTCCTACAATGAGCAGTTCTTC | CASSLQGAYSYNEQFF
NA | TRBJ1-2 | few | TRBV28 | TGTGCCAGCAGTTTAGGGCCACAGGGAAGCTATGGCTACACCTTC | CASSLGPQGSYGYTF
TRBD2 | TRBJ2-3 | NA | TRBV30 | TGTGCCTGGAGTGGACTAGCGGGAGGCACCTTACGCACAGATACGAAGTATTTC | CAWSGLAGGTLRTDTKYF
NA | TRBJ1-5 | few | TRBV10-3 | TGTGCCATCAGTGAGGGTCTCGGCCGGGGTCAGCCCCAGCATTTT | CAISEGLGRGQPQHF
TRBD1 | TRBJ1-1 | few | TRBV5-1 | TGCGCCAGCAGGCCGGGACAGGAGAACACTGAAGCTTTCTTT | CASRPGQENTEAFF
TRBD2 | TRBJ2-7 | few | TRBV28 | TGTGCCAGCAGTCTGGGCACTAGCGGCTCCTACGAGCAGTACTTC | CASSLGTSGSYEQYF
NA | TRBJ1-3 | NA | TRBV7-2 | TGTGCCAGCAGCTTAGCATCGGGGGGCTTTGGAAACACCATATATTTT | CASSLASGGFGNTIYF
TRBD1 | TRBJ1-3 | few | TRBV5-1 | TGCGCCAGCAGCAGCCTAACAGGGGTAGGCGGAAACACCATATATTTT | CASSSLTGVGGNTIYF
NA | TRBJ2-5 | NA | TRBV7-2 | TGTGCCAGCAGCTTGGTTAGAGAGACCCAGTACTTC | CASSLVRETQYF
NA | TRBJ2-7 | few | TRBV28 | TGTGCCAGCAGTCATCCCAGGGGTCGGGGTTCCTACGAGCAGTACTTC | CASSHPRGRGSYEQYF
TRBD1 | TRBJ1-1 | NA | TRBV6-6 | TGTGCCAGCAGTCTCGACAGGGGGCGAGGAAAGACTGAAGCTTTCTTT | CASSLDRGRGKTEAFF
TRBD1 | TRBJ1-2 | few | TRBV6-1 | TGTGCCAGCAGGCCGGGACAGCTCTATGGCTACACCTTC | CASRPGQLYGYTF
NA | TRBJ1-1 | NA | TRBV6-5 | TGTGCCAGCAGGGGGCTAAGCCTCCGTACTGAAGCTTTCTTT | CASRGLSLRTEAFF
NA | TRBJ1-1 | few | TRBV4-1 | TGCGCCAGCAGCCTAGGGGAGGCAGGTATCACTGAAGCTTTCTTT | CASSLGEAGITEAFF
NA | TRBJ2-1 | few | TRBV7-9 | TGTGCCAGCAGCTTAGGGTCTAGCGTGTACAATGAGCAGTTCTTC | CASSLGSSVYNEQFF
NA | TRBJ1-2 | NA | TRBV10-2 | TGCGCCAGCCTCCGGGACTCCAGTCCCTATGGCTACACCTTC | CASLRDSSPYGYTF
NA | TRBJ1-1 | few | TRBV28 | TGTGCCAGCCGACCAGCGGGGGGGGCAAACACTGAAGCTTTCTTT | CASRPAGGANTEAFF
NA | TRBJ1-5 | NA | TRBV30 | TGTGCCTGGAGATCAGGCCCTAGCAATCAGCCCCAGCATTTT | CAWRSGPSNQPQHF
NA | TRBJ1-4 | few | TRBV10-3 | TGTGCCATCAAGCAGGAGGGCGGGGTGGGTGAAAAACTGTTTTTT | CAIKQEGGVGEKLFF
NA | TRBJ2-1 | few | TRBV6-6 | TGTGCCAGCAGTTACAAGGAAGAGGGGGATGAGCAGTTCTTC | CASSYKEEGDEQFF
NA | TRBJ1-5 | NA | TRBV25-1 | TGTGCCAGCAGTGAATCCGGGGGGGGAAGTCAGCCCCAGCATTTT | CASSESGGGSQPQHF
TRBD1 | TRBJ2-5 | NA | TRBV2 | TGTGCCAGCAGTCCTCTTTCAGGGGGTTGGGAGACCCAGTACTTC | CASSPLSGGWETQYF
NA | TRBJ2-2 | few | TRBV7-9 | TGTGCCAGCAGCTCCCCGCCCTATAAAGCCGGGGAGCTGTTTTTT | CASSSPPYKAGELFF
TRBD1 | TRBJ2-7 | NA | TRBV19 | TGTGCCAGTAGTCAAGGACAGGGCTACGAGCAGTACTTC | CASSQGQGYEQYF
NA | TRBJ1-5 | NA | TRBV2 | TGTGCCTCCGGATCGGTCGGGGGGCCCCAGCATTTT | CASGSVGGPQHF
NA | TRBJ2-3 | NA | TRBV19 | TGTGCCAGTAGTGCCTTCCGGGGGGATACGCAGTATTTT | CASSAFRGDTQYF
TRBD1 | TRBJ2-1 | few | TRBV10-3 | TGTGCCATCAGTGAGTCCCGGGACAGGGTCGGCAATGAGCAGTTCTTC | CAISESRDRVGNEQFF
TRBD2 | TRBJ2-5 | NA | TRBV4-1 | TGCGCCAGCAGCCCCTTTCCGGGGGGGCGAAAAGAGACCCAGTACTTC | CASSPFPGGRKETQYF
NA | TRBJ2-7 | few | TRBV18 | TGTGCCAGCTCACCACGTCAATCGGCGCCGGGACAACAGAGCGAGCAGTACTTC | CASSPRQSAPGQQSEQYF
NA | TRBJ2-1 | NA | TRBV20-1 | TGCAGTGCTAGAGGGGCCAATGAGCAGTTCTTC | CSARGANEQFF
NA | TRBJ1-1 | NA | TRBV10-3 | TGTGCCATCAGCGTTCAGGGGAACACTGAAGCTTTCTTT | CAISVQGNTEAFF
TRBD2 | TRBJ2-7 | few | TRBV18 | TGTGCCAGCTCACCAGGTCTAGCGGGAGGAGCCTACGAGCAGTACTTC | CASSPGLAGGAYEQYF
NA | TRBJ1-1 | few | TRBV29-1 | TGCAGCGTTTCACTGTCGTCGTTTATCGCTGAAGCTTTCTTT | CSVSLSSFIAEAFF
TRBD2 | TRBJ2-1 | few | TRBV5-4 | TGTGCCTTCTATAGCGGGACCCCCTACAATGAGCAGTTCTTC | CAFYSGTPYNEQFF
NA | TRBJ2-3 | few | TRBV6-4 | TGTGCCAGCAGTTATTCCCAGGGTGGTGCAGATACGCAGTATTTT | CASSYSQGGADTQYF
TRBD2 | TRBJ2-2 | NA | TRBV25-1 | TGTGCCAGCAGTCCTTCTAGCGGGGCGAACACAGGGGAGATGTTTTTC | CASSPSSGANTGEMFF
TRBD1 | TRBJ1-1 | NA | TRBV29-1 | TGCAGCTCGCACAGGGGGGGGAACACTGAAGCTTTCTTT | CSSHRGGNTEAFF
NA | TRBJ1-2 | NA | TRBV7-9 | TGTGCCATCCCGGGAGATGGCTACACCTTC | CAIPGDGYTF
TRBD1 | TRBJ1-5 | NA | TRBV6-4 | TGTGCCAGCAGTGCCCGGACAGGGGACCAGCCCCAGCATTTT | CASSARTGDQPQHF
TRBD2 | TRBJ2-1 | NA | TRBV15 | TGTGCCACCAGCTCCGAGGGGCTAGCGGCGACCTACAATGAGCAGTTCTTC | CATSSEGLAATYNEQFF
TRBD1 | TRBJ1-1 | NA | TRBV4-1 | TGCGCCAGCAGCCAACGACTCCGGGACAGGAACACTGAAGCTTTCTTT | CASSQRLRDRNTEAFF
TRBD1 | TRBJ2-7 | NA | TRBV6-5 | TGTGCCAGCAGTTACCTGGGGACAGGGGCCTACGAGCAGTACTTC | CASSYLGTGAYEQYF
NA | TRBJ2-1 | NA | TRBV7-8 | TGTGCCAGCAGCTTAGGTCACCTGAGCTCCTACAATGAGCAGTTCTTC | CASSLGHLSSYNEQFF
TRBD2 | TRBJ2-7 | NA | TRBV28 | TGTGCCAGCAGTTTAAAGGGCCCTAGCGGAGCCCACTACGAGCAGTACTTC | CASSLKGPSGAHYEQYF
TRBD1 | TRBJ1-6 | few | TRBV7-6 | TGTGCCAGCAGCCCCACGGTGGGGACAGGGAATTCACCCCTCCACTTT | CASSPTVGTGNSPLHF
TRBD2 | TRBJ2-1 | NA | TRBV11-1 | TGTGCCAGCAGCCCCACAAGACTAGCGGGGGGGTTTTCCTACAATGAGCAGTTCTTC | CASSPTRLAGGFSYNEQFF
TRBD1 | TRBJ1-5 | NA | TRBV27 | TGTGCCAGCAGGACTGCAGGGGGGAGCAATCAGCCCCAGCATTTT | CASRTAGGSNQPQHF
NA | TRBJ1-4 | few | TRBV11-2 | TGTGCCAGCAGCCTACCTCACAGACATTTTTCAACTAATGAAAAACTGTTTTTT | CASSLPHRHFSTNEKLFF
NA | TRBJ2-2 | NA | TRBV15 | TGTGCCACCAGCAGATCTAGCGTAAGAACGGGCGGGGAGCTGTTTTTT | CATSRSSVRTGGELFF